The source of this TCR beta chain is a study of blood T cell repertoires in COVID-19. For the study at large: Collection of acute and convalescent COVID-19 samples took place in the United States, Italy and Spain.

CDR1 is SEHNR, CDR2 FQNEAQ, per germline (reference sequence). Deletions cut 4 bases from V and 7 bases from J, with 13 bases between. This CDR3 is 13 amino acids long. The protocol was immunoSEQ multiplex PCR, while the TCRdb copy is restricted to in-frame clones and leaves out a portion. Among around 150,000 clones listed, more than 75% were seen once. Donors were grouped by their self-reported clinical history. Sequencing was done on a sample of PBMCs or T cells enriched from blood (not recorded which). The clonotype originates from a woman aged 50 to 60 who had recovered from COVID-19. The rearrangement joins TRBV7-9 to TRBJ1-1; weak D call: TRBD1 (6 bases). The CDR3 spells CASSSGGQIEAFF. The CDR3 nucleotides read TGTGCCAGCAGCTCCGGTGGACAGATTGAAGCTTTCTTT.